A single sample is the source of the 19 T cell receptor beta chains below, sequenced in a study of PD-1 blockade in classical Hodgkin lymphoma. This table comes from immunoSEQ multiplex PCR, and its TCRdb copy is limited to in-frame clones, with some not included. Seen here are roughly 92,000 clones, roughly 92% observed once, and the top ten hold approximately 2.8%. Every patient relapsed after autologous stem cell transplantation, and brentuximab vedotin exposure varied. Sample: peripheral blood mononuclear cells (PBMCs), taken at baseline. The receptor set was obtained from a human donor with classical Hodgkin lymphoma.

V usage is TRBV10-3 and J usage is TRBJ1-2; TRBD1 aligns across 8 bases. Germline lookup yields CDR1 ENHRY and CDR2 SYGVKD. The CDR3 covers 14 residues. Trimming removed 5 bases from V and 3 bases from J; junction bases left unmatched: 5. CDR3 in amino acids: CAISPGGTDYGYTF. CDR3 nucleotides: TGTGCCATCAGTCCAGGGGGCACAGACTATGGCTACACCTTC.

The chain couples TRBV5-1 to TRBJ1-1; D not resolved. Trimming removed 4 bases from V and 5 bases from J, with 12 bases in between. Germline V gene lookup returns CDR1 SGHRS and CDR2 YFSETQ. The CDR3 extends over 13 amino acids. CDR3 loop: CASSTGGRTEAFF. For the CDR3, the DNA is TGCGCCAGCAGCACGGGAGGGAGGACTGAAGCTTTCTTT.

The DNA for the CDR3 is TGTGCCAGCAGTGGAGAGACTAGCGGGAAGAACACCGGGGAGCTGTTTTTT. It codes for CASSGETSGKNTGELFF. The chain combines TRBV25-1 with TRBJ2-2; 11 positions agree with TRBD2. Per germline, CDR1 MGHDK and CDR2 SYGVNS. Germline trimming cut 4 bases from V and 1 base from J; bases unmatched to any gene: 5. The CDR3 runs to 17 residues. The whole variable domain, remainder taken from reference TRBV25-1 and TRBJ2-2, is EADIYQTPRYLVIGTGKKITLECSQTMGHDKMYWYQQDPGMELHLIHYSYGVNSTEKGDLSSESTVSRIRTEHFPLTLESARPSHTSQYLCASSGETSGKNTGELFFGEGSRLTVL.

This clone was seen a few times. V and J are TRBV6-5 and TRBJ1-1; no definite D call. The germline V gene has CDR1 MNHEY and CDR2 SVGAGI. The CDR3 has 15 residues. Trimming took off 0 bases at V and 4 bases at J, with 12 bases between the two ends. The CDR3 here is CASSYSLHLSTEAFF. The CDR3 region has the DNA TGTGCCAGCAGTTACTCGCTACATTTATCCACTGAAGCTTTCTTT.

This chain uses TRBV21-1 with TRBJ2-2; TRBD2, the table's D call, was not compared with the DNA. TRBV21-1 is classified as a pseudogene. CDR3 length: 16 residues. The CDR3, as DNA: TGTGCCAGCAGCAAAGATGGCGGGCTAGTGACCGGGGAGCTGTTTTTT. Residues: CASSKDGGLVTGELFF.

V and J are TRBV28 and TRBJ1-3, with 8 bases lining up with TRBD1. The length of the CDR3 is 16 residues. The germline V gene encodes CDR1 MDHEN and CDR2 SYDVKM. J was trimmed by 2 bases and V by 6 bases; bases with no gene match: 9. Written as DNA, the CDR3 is TGTGCCAGCAGCCTACCCGACAGGGGACCTGGAAACACCATATATTTT. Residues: CASSLPDRGPGNTIYF.

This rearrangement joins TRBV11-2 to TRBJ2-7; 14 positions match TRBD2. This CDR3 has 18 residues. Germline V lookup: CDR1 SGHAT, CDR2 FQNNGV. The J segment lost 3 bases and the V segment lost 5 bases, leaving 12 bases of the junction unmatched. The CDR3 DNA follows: TGTGCCAGCAGCCGTCCATGGACTAGCGGGAGGAAAAACTACGAGCAGTACTTC. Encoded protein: CASSRPWTSGRKNYEQYF.

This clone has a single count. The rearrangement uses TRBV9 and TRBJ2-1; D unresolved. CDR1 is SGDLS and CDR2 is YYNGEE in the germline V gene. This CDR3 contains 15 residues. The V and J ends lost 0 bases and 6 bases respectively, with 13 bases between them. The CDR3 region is CASSVGPRNSNEQFF. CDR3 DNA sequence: TGTGCCAGCAGCGTAGGTCCCAGGAACTCCAATGAGCAGTTCTTC.

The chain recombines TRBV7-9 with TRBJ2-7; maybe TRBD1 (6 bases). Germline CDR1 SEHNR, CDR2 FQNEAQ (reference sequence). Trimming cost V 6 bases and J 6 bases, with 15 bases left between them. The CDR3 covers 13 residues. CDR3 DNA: TGTGCCAGCAGGACAGGTGGGACCTTCGAGCAGTACTTC. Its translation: CASRTGGTFEQYF. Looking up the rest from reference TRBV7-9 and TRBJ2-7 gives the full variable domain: DTGVSQNPRHKITKRGQNVTFRCDPISEHNRLYWYRQTLGQGPEFLTYFQNEAQLEKSRLLSDRFSAERPKGSFSTLEIQRTEQGDSAMYLCASRTGGTFEQYFGPGTRLTVT.

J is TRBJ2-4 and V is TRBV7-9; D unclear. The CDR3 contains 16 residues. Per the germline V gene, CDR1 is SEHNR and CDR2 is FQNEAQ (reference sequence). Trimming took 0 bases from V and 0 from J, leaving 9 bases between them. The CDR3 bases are TGTGCCAGCAGCTTAGCCCTCAGCATAGCCAAAAACATTCAGTACTTC. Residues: CASSLALSIAKNIQYF.

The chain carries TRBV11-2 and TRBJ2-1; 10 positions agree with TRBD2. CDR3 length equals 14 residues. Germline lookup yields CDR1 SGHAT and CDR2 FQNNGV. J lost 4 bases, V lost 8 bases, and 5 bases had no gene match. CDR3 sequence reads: CASGKGLAYNEQFF. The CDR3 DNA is TGTGCCAGCGGGAAGGGACTAGCGTACAATGAGCAGTTCTTC.

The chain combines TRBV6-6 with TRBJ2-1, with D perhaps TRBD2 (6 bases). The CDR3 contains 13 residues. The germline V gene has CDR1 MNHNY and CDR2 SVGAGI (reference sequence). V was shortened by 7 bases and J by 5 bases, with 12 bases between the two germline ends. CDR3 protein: CASNGGINNEQFF. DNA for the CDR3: TGTGCCAGCAATGGCGGGATTAACAATGAGCAGTTCTTC.

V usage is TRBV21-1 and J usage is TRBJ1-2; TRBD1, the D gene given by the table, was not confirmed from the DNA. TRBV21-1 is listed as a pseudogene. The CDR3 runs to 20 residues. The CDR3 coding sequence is TGTGCCAGCAGCAAAAGCCCGCCTCAGGGGGTAGGGGGGTTGAACTATGGCTACACCTTC. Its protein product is CASSKSPPQGVGGLNYGYTF.

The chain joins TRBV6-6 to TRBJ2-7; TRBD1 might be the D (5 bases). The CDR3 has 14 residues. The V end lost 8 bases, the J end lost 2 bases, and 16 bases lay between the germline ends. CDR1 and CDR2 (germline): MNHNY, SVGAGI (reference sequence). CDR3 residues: CASVSLETAYEQYF. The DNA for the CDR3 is TGTGCCAGCGTTTCGCTCGAGACAGCCTACGAGCAGTACTTC.

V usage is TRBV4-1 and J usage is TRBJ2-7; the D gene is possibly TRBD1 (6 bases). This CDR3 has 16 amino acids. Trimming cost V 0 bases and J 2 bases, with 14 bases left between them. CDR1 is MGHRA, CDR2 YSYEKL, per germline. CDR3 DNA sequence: TGCGCCAGCAGCCAAGATCTGGGGGCGAGAACCTACGAGCAGTACTTC. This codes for CASSQDLGARTYEQYF.

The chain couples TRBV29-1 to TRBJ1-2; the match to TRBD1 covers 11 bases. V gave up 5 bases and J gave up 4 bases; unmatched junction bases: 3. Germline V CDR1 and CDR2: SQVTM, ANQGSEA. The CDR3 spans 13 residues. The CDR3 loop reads CSVRDRGSYGYTF. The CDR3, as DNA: TGCAGCGTTAGGGACAGGGGGAGCTATGGCTACACCTTC.

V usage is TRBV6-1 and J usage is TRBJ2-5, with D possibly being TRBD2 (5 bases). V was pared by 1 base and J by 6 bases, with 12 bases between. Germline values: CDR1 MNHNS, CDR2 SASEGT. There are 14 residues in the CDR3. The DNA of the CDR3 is TGTGCCAGCAGTGAAGTTCTGGGGAGTAAGACCCAGTACTTC. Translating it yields CASSEVLGSKTQYF.

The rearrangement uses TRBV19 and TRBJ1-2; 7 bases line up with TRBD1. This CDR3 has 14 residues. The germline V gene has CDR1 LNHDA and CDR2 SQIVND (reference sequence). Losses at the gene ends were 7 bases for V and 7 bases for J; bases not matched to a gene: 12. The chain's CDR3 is CASTIPGQSLGYTF. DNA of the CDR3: TGTGCCAGTACCATTCCGGGACAGTCTCTTGGCTACACCTTC.

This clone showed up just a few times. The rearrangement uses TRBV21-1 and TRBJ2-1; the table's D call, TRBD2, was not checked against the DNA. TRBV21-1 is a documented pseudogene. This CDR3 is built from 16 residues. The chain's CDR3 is CASSKGTSGINNEQFF. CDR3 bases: TGTGCCAGCAGCAAAGGGACTAGCGGGATTAACAATGAGCAGTTCTTC.